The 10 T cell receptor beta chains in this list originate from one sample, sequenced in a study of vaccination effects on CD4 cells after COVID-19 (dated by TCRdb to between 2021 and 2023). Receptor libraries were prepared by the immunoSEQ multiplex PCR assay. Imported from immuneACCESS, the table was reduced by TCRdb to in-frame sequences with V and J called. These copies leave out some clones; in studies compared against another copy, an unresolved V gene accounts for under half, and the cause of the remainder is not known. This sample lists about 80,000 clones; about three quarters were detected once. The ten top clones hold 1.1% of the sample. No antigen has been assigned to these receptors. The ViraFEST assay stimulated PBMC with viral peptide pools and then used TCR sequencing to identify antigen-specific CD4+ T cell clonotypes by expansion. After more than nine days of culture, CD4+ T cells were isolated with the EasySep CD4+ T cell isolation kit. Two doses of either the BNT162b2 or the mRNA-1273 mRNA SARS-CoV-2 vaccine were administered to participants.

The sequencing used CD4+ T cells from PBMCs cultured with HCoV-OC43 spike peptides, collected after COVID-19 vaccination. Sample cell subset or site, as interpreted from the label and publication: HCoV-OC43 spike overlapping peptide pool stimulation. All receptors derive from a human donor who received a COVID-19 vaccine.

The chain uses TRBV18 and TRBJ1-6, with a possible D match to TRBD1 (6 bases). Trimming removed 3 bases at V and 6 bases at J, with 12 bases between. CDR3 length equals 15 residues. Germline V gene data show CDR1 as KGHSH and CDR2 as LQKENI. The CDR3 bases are TGTGCCAGCTCACCCGAGGACAGTCCTAATTCACCCCTCCACTTT. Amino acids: CASSPEDSPNSPLHF.

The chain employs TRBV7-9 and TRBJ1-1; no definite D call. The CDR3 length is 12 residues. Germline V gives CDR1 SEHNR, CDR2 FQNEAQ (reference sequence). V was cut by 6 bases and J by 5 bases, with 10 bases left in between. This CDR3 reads CASSPSSTEAFF. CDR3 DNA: TGTGCCAGCAGTCCCTCGTCAACTGAAGCTTTCTTT.

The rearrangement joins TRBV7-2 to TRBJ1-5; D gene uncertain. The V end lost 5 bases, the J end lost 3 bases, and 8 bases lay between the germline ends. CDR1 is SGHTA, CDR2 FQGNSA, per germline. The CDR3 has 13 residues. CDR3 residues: CASSLWNNQPQHF. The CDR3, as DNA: TGTGCCAGCAGCCTCTGGAACAATCAGCCCCAGCATTTT.

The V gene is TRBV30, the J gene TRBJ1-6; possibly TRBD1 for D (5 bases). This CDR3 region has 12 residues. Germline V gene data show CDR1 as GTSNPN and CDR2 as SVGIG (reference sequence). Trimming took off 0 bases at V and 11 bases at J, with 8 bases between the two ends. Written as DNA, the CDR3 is TGTGCCTGGAGTGTACAGGAACCACCCCTCCACTTT. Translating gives CAWSVQEPPLHF.

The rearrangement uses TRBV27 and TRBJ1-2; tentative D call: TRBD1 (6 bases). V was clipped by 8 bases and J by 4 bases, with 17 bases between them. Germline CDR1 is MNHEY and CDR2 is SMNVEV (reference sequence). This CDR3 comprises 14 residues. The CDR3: CASAYTGKGYGYTF. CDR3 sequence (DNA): TGTGCCAGCGCATACACAGGGAAGGGCTATGGCTACACCTTC.

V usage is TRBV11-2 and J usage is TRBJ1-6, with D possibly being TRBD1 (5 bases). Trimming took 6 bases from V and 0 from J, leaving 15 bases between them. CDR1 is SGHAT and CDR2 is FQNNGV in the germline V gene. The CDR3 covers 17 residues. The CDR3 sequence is CASRPNRISSYNSPLHF. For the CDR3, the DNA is TGTGCCAGCAGGCCTAACAGGATCAGCTCCTATAATTCACCCCTCCACTTT.

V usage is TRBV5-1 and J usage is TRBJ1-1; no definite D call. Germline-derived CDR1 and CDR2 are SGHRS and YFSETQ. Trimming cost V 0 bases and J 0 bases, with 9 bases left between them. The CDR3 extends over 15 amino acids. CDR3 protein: CASSLVRGLNTEAFF. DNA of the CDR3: TGCGCCAGCAGCTTGGTCCGGGGTCTGAACACTGAAGCTTTCTTT.

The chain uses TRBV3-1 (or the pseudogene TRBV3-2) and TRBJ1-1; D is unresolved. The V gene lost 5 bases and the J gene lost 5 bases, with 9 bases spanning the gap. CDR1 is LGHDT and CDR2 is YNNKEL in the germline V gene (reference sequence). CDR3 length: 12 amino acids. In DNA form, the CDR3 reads TGTGCCAGCAGCGGAGACGGAACTGAAGCTTTCTTT. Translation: CASSGDGTEAFF.

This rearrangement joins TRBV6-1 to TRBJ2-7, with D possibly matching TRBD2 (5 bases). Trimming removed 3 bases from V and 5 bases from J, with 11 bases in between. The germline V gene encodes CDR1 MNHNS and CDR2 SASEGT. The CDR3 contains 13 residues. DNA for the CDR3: TGTGCCAGCAGTGATTCGGTCGGGGACGAGCAGTACGTC. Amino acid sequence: CASSDSVGDEQYV.

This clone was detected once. The CDR3 sequence is CASSRFQGNTIYF. As DNA, the CDR3 is TGTGCCAGCAGTCGGTTCCAGGGAAACACCATATATTTT. V usage is TRBV27 and J usage is TRBJ1-3; the D is unclear. The CDR3 loop spans 13 amino acids. CDR1 and CDR2 from the germline V gene are MNHEY and SMNVEV (reference sequence). V was shortened by 5 bases and J by 4 bases, with 9 bases between the two germline ends.